What follows is one TCR beta chain and its context. Germline V lookup: CDR1 KGHDR, CDR2 SFDVKD. The CDR3 sequence is 18 residues long. The V segment lost 4 bases and the J segment 4 bases; nucleotides outside the gene matches: 11. This sample is part of a study of blood T cell repertoires in COVID-19. Here immunoSEQ multiplex PCR was the method, and the copy in TCRdb shows in-frame clones only, minus some. The sample carries under 300,000 clones, more than 80% recorded once. The sequence derives from a human donor in a cohort sampled during active COVID-19. The J gene is TRBJ2-1, the V gene TRBV24-1, with TRBD1 matching 11 bases. The specimen was peripheral blood. The CDR3 spells CATSDVPGQGVIYNEQFF. The CDR3 nucleotides are TGTGCCACCAGTGACGTCCCGGGACAGGGGGTGATATACAATGAGCAGTTCTTC.